The 9 T cell receptor beta chains reported below all come from one sample, sequenced in a study of T cell repertoires in cytomegalovirus infection. For these TCRs, the target antigens are not known. Each CDR3 protein gets one entry after TCRdb re-called the reads with MiXCR. The sample consists of 450,000 to 600,000 distinct CDR3 sequences, about 33% of them appearing once. The sequenced sample was cultured PBMCs, obtained from culture after CMV antigen stimulation. The origin of the receptors is a human donor in good health (CMV status not recorded). Some clones in this sample may be carry-over from other donors' samples.

This clonotype was picked up a small number of times. The chain carries TRBV7-2 and TRBJ1-2; a possible D gene is TRBD1 (5 bases). V was clipped by 5 bases and J by 4 bases, with 11 bases between them. This CDR3 comprises 13 residues. The germline V gene encodes CDR1 SGHTA and CDR2 FQGNSA. Here the CDR3 reads CASSPQGSYGYTF. CDR3 nucleotide sequence: TGTGCCAGCAGCCCCCAGGGAAGCTATGGCTACACCTTC.

V usage is TRBV6-7 and J usage is TRBJ2-2; 8 bases agree with TRBD2. TRBV6-7 belongs to the ORF category, with a function that is uncertain. Trimming at V came to 5 bases and at J to 2 bases, leaving 13 bases not matched to a gene. The CDR3 is made up of 18 amino acids. CDR3 in DNA: TGTGCCAGCAGTCTCGATATGATGGTAGCGGGAAACACCGGGGAGCTGTTTTTT. As protein: CASSLDMMVAGNTGELFF.

This clonotype was counted ten times or more. The rearrangement joins TRBV7-2 to TRBJ2-2, with D unresolved. The CDR3 runs 16 residues. Per the germline V gene, CDR1 is SGHTA and CDR2 is FQGNSA. Trimming shortened V by 1 base and J by 6 bases, and 15 bases separated the two germline ends. The chain's CDR3 is CASSLVNPRLPGELFF. The CDR3 coding sequence is TGTGCCAGCAGCTTAGTAAATCCGCGGTTGCCCGGGGAGCTGTTTTTT.

This clonotype was recorded a few times. This chain uses TRBV7-3 with TRBJ2-7; a weak D match, TRBD2 (6 bases). In germline, CDR1 is SGHTA, CDR2 FQGTGA. This CDR3 comprises 15 residues. The V end was cut by 6 bases, the J end by 0 bases, with 15 bases between. The CDR3 reads CASSSGPSASYEQYF. Written as DNA, the CDR3 is TGTGCCAGCAGTTCCGGCCCTAGCGCCTCCTACGAGCAGTACTTC.

The CDR3: CASTTREGADGYTF. Written as DNA, the CDR3 is TGTGCCAGCACTACTCGGGAGGGGGCGGATGGCTACACCTTC. The chain carries TRBV4-2 and TRBJ1-2; 7 bases are a match to TRBD1. Germline trimming cut 7 bases from V and 6 bases from J; bases unmatched to any gene: 11. Germline V CDR1 and CDR2: LGHNA, YNFKEQ. This CDR3 has 14 residues.

There are many counts of this clonotype. The chain is built from TRBV7-8 and TRBJ1-1; D perhaps matches TRBD1 (6 bases). The CDR3 consists of 15 residues. The V end lost 5 bases, the J end lost 5 bases, and 18 bases lay between the germline ends. Germline CDR1 is SGHVS and CDR2 is FQNEAQ. The CDR3 here is CASSPRGRRETEAFF. In DNA form, the CDR3 reads TGTGCCAGCAGCCCGCGGGGGCGCCGGGAAACTGAAGCTTTCTTT.

This chain links TRBV7-9 with TRBJ2-2; 8 nucleotides agree with TRBD1. Germline loops: CDR1 SEHNR, CDR2 FQNEAQ (reference sequence). CDR3 length: 14 amino acids. The V segment lost 5 bases and the J segment 5 bases; nucleotides outside the gene matches: 4. Here the CDR3 reads CASSTYRGTGELFF. The DNA for the CDR3 is TGTGCCAGCAGCACATACAGGGGGACCGGGGAGCTGTTTTTT.

The chain links TRBV7-9 to TRBJ2-7; D could derive from TRBD1 or TRBD2 (5 bases each). The CDR3 runs to 15 residues. The germline gives CDR1 SEHNR, CDR2 FQNEAQ (reference sequence). Trimming removed 1 base from V and 5 bases from J, with 15 bases in between. CDR3 coding DNA: TGTGCCAGCAGCTTAGGTTTCGGGGACCAGGACGAGCAGTACGTC. Residues: CASSLGFGDQDEQYV.

This chain connects TRBV15 to TRBJ1-5; maybe TRBD1 (5 bases). In germline, CDR1 is LNHNV, CDR2 YYDKDF (reference sequence). The CDR3 runs to 16 residues. Deletions cut 0 bases from V and 2 bases from J, with 11 bases between. CDR3 sequence: CATSRDSQGGNQPQHF. In DNA form, the CDR3 reads TGTGCCACCAGCAGAGATAGCCAGGGCGGCAATCAGCCCCAGCATTTT.